This passage covers 27 T cell receptor beta chains from one sample sequenced in a study of blood T cell repertoires in COVID-19. Clones were sequenced by immunoSEQ multiplex PCR, and TCRdb holds only the in-frame ones, with some missing. The profile covers approximately 50,000 clones, with approximately 89% appearing a single time and about 6.8% taken by the ten largest. The specimen sequenced was peripheral blood. These TCRs come from a man aged 55 to 69 with acute or convalescent COVID-19.

J is TRBJ1-5 and V is TRBV28; 10 bases match TRBD1. CDR3 length: 15 amino acids. Germline V gene lookup returns CDR1 MDHEN and CDR2 SYDVKM. The J segment lost 6 bases and the V segment lost 2 bases, leaving 4 bases of the junction unmatched. DNA for the CDR3: TGTGCCAGCAGTTTAGCGGGACAGGGGAGTCAGCCCCAGCATTTT. It codes for CASSLAGQGSQPQHF.

A few counts support this clone. CDR3 protein: CASRGPGQGREKLFF. The DNA of the CDR3 is TGTGCCAGCAGGGGACCGGGACAGGGCCGTGAAAAACTGTTTTTT. The chain employs TRBV28 and TRBJ1-4; 9 positions match TRBD1. J lost 7 bases, V lost 6 bases, and 9 bases had no gene match. CDR1 and CDR2 (germline): MDHEN, SYDVKM. This CDR3 is built from 15 residues.

The chain recombines TRBV24-1 with TRBJ2-1, with 8 bases lining up with TRBD1. This CDR3 has 17 residues. Germline V CDR1 and CDR2: KGHDR, SFDVKD. The ends lost 4 bases at V and 10 bases at J; junction bases unmatched: 17. CDR3 sequence: CATSETGTGPNSWEQFF. The CDR3 nucleotides are TGTGCCACCAGTGAGACCGGGACAGGTCCAAACTCGTGGGAGCAGTTCTTC.

The chain links TRBV13 to TRBJ2-3; D might be TRBD1 (6 bases). Trimming stripped 2 bases from V and 6 bases from J, with 9 bases between. This CDR3 comprises 13 residues. Germline V CDR1 and CDR2: PRHDT, FYEKMQ (reference sequence). The CDR3 DNA reads as TGTGCCAGCAGCTTAAACAGGGAGGATACGCAGTATTTT. Protein product: CASSLNREDTQYF.

This clone was recorded a few times. J is TRBJ1-2 and V is TRBV14, with D perhaps matching TRBD1 (5 bases). The CDR3 runs 15 residues. V was trimmed by 1 base and J by 2 bases, leaving 11 bases between them. CDR1 is SGHDN and CDR2 is FVKESK in the germline V gene. The CDR3 DNA reads TGTGCCAGCAGCCAAGTAGCAGGGTGGAACTATGGCTACACCTTC. Amino acid sequence: CASSQVAGWNYGYTF.

The CDR3 DNA reads TGTGCCAGCCTAGGGGTCGAAAACACCGGGGAGCTGTTTTTT. Translating it yields CASLGVENTGELFF. This rearrangement joins TRBV21-1 to TRBJ2-2; TRBD1 was called by the table and not checked on the DNA. TRBV21-1 is classified as a pseudogene. The CDR3 loop spans 14 amino acids.

V gene TRBV7-7 combines with J gene TRBJ2-5, with 7 bases aligning to TRBD1. The germline V gene encodes CDR1 SSHAT and CDR2 FNYEAQ (reference sequence). The ends lost 6 bases at V and 0 bases at J; junction bases unmatched: 7. The CDR3 length is 15 residues. Written as DNA, the CDR3 is TGTGCCAGCAGTTCGACAGGGACAGACCAAGAGACCCAGTACTTC. It encodes CASSSTGTDQETQYF. The variable domain in full, with the rest retrieved from reference TRBV7-7 and TRBJ2-5, is GAGVSQSPRYKVTKRGQDVTLRCDPISSHATLYWYQQALGQGPEFLTYFNYEAQPDKSGLPSDRFSAERPEGSISTLTIQRTEQRDSAMYRCASSSTGTDQETQYFGPGTRLLVL.

This clone was counted a few times. The chain recombines TRBV5-1 with TRBJ1-3; 9 bases are shared with TRBD1. CDR1 is SGHRS, CDR2 YFSETQ, per germline. The length of the CDR3 is 17 residues. The V gene end was trimmed by 4 bases and the J gene end by 4 bases; junction bases not matched to a gene: 12. The CDR3 region is CASSRGLDRGAGNTIYF. The DNA for the CDR3 is TGCGCCAGCAGCCGGGGTTTGGACAGGGGAGCCGGAAACACCATATATTTT.

CDR3: CASSPGGWGYTF. In DNA, the CDR3 is TGTGCCAGCAGTCCAGGGGGCTGGGGCTACACCTTC. The chain couples TRBV6-5 to TRBJ1-2; 8 bases align to TRBD1. CDR3 length: 12 residues. V trimming: 5 bases; J trimming: 8 bases; junction bases outside the gene matches: 4. CDR1 and CDR2 (germline): MNHEY, SVGAGI.

This clone was detected once. V gene TRBV6-5 combines with J gene TRBJ2-3; 10 bases are a match to TRBD2. Germline lookup yields CDR1 MNHEY and CDR2 SVGAGI. The CDR3 runs to 13 residues. The junction had 3 bases not matched to a gene; V was cut back by 10 bases and J by 2 bases. The CDR3 DNA reads TGTGCCACCAGCGGGAGGGCCACAGATACGCAGTATTTT. Its translation: CATSGRATDTQYF.

The chain has TRBV18 and TRBJ1-1, with no clear D. In germline, CDR1 is KGHSH, CDR2 LQKENI. V was shortened by 1 base and J by 0 bases, with 18 bases between the two germline ends. The CDR3 sequence is 18 residues long. Here the CDR3 DNA reads TGTGCCAGCTCACCACGGGCCTCTGACCTTGGCCTGAACACTGAAGCTTTCTTT. Its translation: CASSPRASDLGLNTEAFF.

The chain is built from TRBV28 and TRBJ1-4; D uncertain. CDR3 length: 13 amino acids. The germline gives CDR1 MDHEN, CDR2 SYDVKM. V was clipped by 8 bases and J by 0 bases, with 7 bases between them. CDR3 sequence reads: CASAEATNEKLFF. CDR3 DNA sequence: TGTGCCAGCGCGGAAGCAACTAATGAAAAACTGTTTTTT.

The rearrangement joins TRBV9 to TRBJ2-1, with 9 bases identical to TRBD1. The germline V gene encodes CDR1 SGDLS and CDR2 YYNGEE. Germline trimming cut 3 bases from V and 8 bases from J; bases unmatched to any gene: 12. CDR3 length: 16 residues. The CDR3: CASSETTGGSLDEQFF. The CDR3 DNA reads as TGTGCCAGCAGCGAGACGACAGGGGGATCTTTGGATGAGCAGTTCTTC.

The chain combines TRBV5-6 with TRBJ1-2, with no clear D. Germline-derived CDR1 and CDR2 are SGHDT and YYEEEE. This CDR3 is 15 amino acids long. Trimming took 5 bases from V and 5 from J, leaving 19 bases between them. The CDR3 spells CASSLAATGIYGYTF. In DNA form, the CDR3 reads TGTGCCAGCAGTCTTGCGGCGACGGGAATTTATGGCTACACCTTC. The full variable domain, its missing parts supplied by reference TRBV5-6 and TRBJ1-2, is DAGVTQSPTHLIKTRGQQVTLRCSPKSGHDTVSWYQQALGQGPQFIFQYYEEEERQRGNFPDRFSGHQFPNYSSELNVNALLLGDSALYLCASSLAATGIYGYTFGSGTRLTVV.

The chain uses TRBV19 and TRBJ2-6; D possibly corresponds to TRBD1 (6 bases). The CDR3 extends over 20 amino acids. The germline V gene encodes CDR1 LNHDA and CDR2 SQIVND (reference sequence). Trimming removed 3 bases at V and 2 bases at J, with 23 bases between. The CDR3: CASSIRGTQGGPPGANVLTF. DNA for the CDR3: TGTGCCAGTAGTATTAGGGGGACCCAGGGCGGTCCTCCTGGGGCCAACGTCCTGACTTTC.

The chain has TRBV7-9 and TRBJ2-3, with 10 bases fitting TRBD2. This CDR3 has 15 amino acids. Losses at the gene ends were 6 bases for V and 8 bases for J; bases not matched to a gene: 11. Germline CDR1 SEHNR, CDR2 FQNEAQ (reference sequence). The CDR3, as DNA: TGTGCCAGCAGTTTCACTAGCGGGGACGCGGGTACGCAGTATTTT. It specifies CASSFTSGDAGTQYF. Full variable domain (rest looked up from reference TRBV7-9 and TRBJ2-3): DTGVSQNPRHKITKRGQNVTFRCDPISEHNRLYWYRQTLGQGPEFLTYFQNEAQLEKSRLLSDRFSAERPKGSFSTLEIQRTEQGDSAMYLCASSFTSGDAGTQYFGPGTRLTVL.

This clone occurred once. The rearrangement uses TRBV5-4 and TRBJ1-6; TRBD1 might be the D (6 bases). CDR3 length: 15 amino acids. Germline CDR1 reads SGHNT; CDR2 reads YYREEE (reference sequence). Between the trimmed V and J ends, which lost 10 bases and 7 bases, there was a span of 21 bases. The chain's CDR3 is CAHTTGGQLNSPLHF. In DNA form, the CDR3 reads TGTGCCCACACCACCGGGGGGCAGTTAAATTCACCCCTCCACTTT.

This clone was recorded once. The V gene is TRBV4-1, the J gene TRBJ2-3; TRBD2 agrees at 14 bases. The germline V gene encodes CDR1 MGHRA and CDR2 YSYEKL. J was trimmed by 4 bases and V by 4 bases; bases with no gene match: 1. There are 15 residues in the CDR3. CDR3 in DNA: TGCGCCAGCAGCCTGGGACTAGCGGGAGCAGATACGCAGTATTTT. Its protein is CASSLGLAGADTQYF.

The chain is built from TRBV7-8 and TRBJ2-3; D perhaps matches TRBD2 (6 bases). This CDR3 has 12 residues. CDR1 is SGHVS and CDR2 is FQNEAQ in the germline V gene. Between the trimmed V and J ends, which lost 5 bases and 5 bases, there was a span of 8 bases. CDR3 loop: CASSPGGDTQYF. CDR3 in DNA: TGTGCCAGCAGCCCCGGGGGAGATACGCAGTATTTT.

This clone is a singleton in its sample. The CDR3 region is CASSSTGDYGYTF. The CDR3 nucleotides are TGCGCCAGCAGCTCGACAGGCGACTATGGCTACACCTTC. The rearrangement uses TRBV5-1 and TRBJ1-2; maybe TRBD1 (6 bases). Germline CDR1 is SGHRS and CDR2 is YFSETQ. The V end was cut by 3 bases, the J end by 3 bases, with 9 bases between. The CDR3 runs 13 residues.

The chain recombines TRBV19 with TRBJ2-2; a possible D gene is TRBD2 (7 bases). CDR3 length equals 18 residues. V was clipped by 6 bases and J by 3 bases, with 23 bases between them. Germline assignment: CDR1 LNHDA and CDR2 SQIVND (reference sequence). CDR3 in amino acids: CASSSPNGGRRDTGELFF. CDR3 in DNA: TGTGCCAGTAGCTCACCGAACGGGGGGCGAAGGGACACCGGGGAGCTGTTTTTT.

In its sample, this clone was seen once. The chain carries TRBV6-5 and TRBJ2-5; 8 bases align to TRBD1. This CDR3 is built from 13 residues. With V trimmed by 6 bases and J by 7 bases, 7 bases remained unmatched. In germline, CDR1 is MNHEY, CDR2 SVGAGI. Here the CDR3 reads CASRGTGLGTQYF. Written as DNA, the CDR3 is TGTGCCAGCAGGGGGACAGGCCTCGGGACCCAGTACTTC.

CDR3 residues: CASSTGSGAGEAFF. CDR3 sequence (DNA): TGTGCCAGTAGTACCGGATCAGGGGCTGGAGAAGCTTTCTTT. The gene calls are TRBV19 and TRBJ1-1, with D perhaps TRBD1 (6 bases). The CDR3 extends over 14 amino acids. V lost 4 bases and J lost 8, with 17 bases in between. In germline, CDR1 is LNHDA, CDR2 SQIVND (reference sequence).

The V and J genes are TRBV30 and TRBJ1-3; D unresolved. The CDR3 is 14 amino acids. Germline CDR1 reads GTSNPN; CDR2 reads SVGIG (reference sequence). Deletions cut 5 bases from V and 0 bases from J, with 11 bases between. In DNA, the CDR3 is TGTGCCTGGTCCGCAGGCAGCTCTGGAAACACCATATATTTT. Its protein product is CAWSAGSSGNTIYF. The full variable domain, rest sourced from reference TRBV30 and TRBJ1-3, is SQTIHQWPATLVQPVGSPLSLECTVEGTSNPNLYWYRQAAGRGLQLLFYSVGIGQISSEVPQNLSASRPQDRQFILSSKKLLLSDSGFYLCAWSAGSSGNTIYFGEGSWLTVV.

This chain uses TRBV28 with TRBJ1-1; D possibly corresponds to TRBD1 (5 bases). CDR3 length: 17 residues. V was trimmed by 3 bases and J by 0 bases, leaving 17 bases between them. Germline lookup yields CDR1 MDHEN and CDR2 SYDVKM. In DNA, the CDR3 is TGTGCCAGCAGTTTGGGGCAGGGCTCTCCAATGAACACTGAAGCTTTCTTT. Protein: CASSLGQGSPMNTEAFF.

The CDR3 here is CASSSGFTPAGNTIYF. CDR3 nucleotides: TGTGCCAGCAGCTCGGGTTTTACACCCGCTGGAAACACCATATATTTT. The rearrangement links TRBV5-6 to TRBJ1-3, with D uncertain. Germline V gene sequence: CDR1 SGHDT, CDR2 YYEEEE. The length of the CDR3 is 16 residues. Trimming took off 3 bases at V and 2 bases at J, with 15 bases between the two ends.

The chain carries TRBV9 and TRBJ1-1; possible D gene TRBD1, 6 bases. Trimming removed 4 bases from V and 4 bases from J, with 17 bases in between. The CDR3 spans 15 residues. From germline, CDR1 is SGDLS and CDR2 YYNGEE. The CDR3 sequence: CASSTGDGGPTEAFF. The CDR3 nucleotides read TGTGCCAGCAGCACCGGGGACGGGGGGCCCACTGAAGCTTTCTTT.